The T cell receptor beta chain under discussion was sequenced for a study of blood T cells in healthy people across ages. Using a J-beta primer mix together with a sample-barcoded 5' primer, a second PCR was run for roughly 7 to 11 cycles. TCRdb used MiXCR to reprocess the 5' RACE reads, holding one entry per CDR3 protein. The repertoire holds roughly 800,000 distinct CDR3 sequences, with about 36% as singletons. A remark on this clonotype: No antigen is known for it.

Trimming cost V 5 bases and J 2 bases; bases outside gene matches: 9. Germline values: CDR1 KGHSH, CDR2 LQKENI. The CDR3 runs 15 residues. General study findings and limits: Investigators treated diversity estimates from one million T cells as underestimates.

This TCR came from a man younger than 35 in good health. The V call is TRBV18, the J call TRBJ2-7, with 7 positions matching TRBD1. The material sequenced was blood. CDR3 DNA: TGTGCCAGCTCATCGAACAGGGGACCTCCCTACGAGCAGTACTTC. As protein: CASSSNRGPPYEQYF.